This TCR beta chain is from a study of blood T cells in healthy people across ages. Study-level results: Older individuals had lower TCR beta diversity per million T cells (the decline was roughly linear).

V lost 5 bases and J 3 bases, leaving 15 bases between the germline ends. This CDR3 comprises 15 residues. This clonotype has more than one count but fewer than ten. The target antigen is unknown. With a J-beta primer mix and a sample-barcoded 5' primer, a second PCR ran roughly 7 to 11 cycles. TCRdb re-analysed the 5' RACE reads in MiXCR, keeping a single row per CDR3 protein. The sample consists of around 800,000 distinct CDR3 sequences, 40% to 50% of them appearing once. The sequence came from a man between 60 and 75 years old in good health. V gene TRBV12-3 or TRBV12-4 combines with J gene TRBJ2-3; D gene ambiguous. Sequencing input: blood. The DNA for the CDR3 is TGTGCCAGCAGTCCCCGGGCAGAAGGGACAGATACGCAGTATTTT. It is translated as CASSPRAEGTDTQYF.